The 5 T cell receptor beta chains presented below share a single source sample, sequenced in a study of cytomegalovirus exposure and HLA in healthy donors. PCR involved 60 Vbeta and 13 Jbeta primers. The protocol was immunoSEQ multiplex PCR, while the TCRdb copy is restricted to in-frame clones and leaves out a portion. This table holds roughly 100,000 clones, around 61% found once. Sequencing was done on a sample of PBMCs. The receptors come from a woman aged 45-65 years in good health and CMV-seronegative.

In regard to this clone: Within the sample, other DNA sequences also encode this same CDR3. V is TRBV7-8 and J is TRBJ1-1; D gene unclear. The CDR3 spans 15 residues. CDR1 and CDR2 (germline): SGHVS, FQNEAQ. Trimming cost V 4 bases and J 0 bases, with 12 bases left between them. The CDR3 DNA reads as TGTGCCAGCAGCTCTAGAAGGTTCATGAACACTGAAGCTTTCTTT. It yields the protein CASSSRRFMNTEAFF.

The chain recombines TRBV30 with TRBJ2-2; tentative D call: TRBD2 (5 bases). The CDR3 consists of 13 residues. The germline V gene has CDR1 GTSNPN and CDR2 SVGIG (reference sequence). V was pared by 4 bases and J by 6 bases, with 12 bases between. CDR3 loop: CAWTGTGAGELFF. The CDR3 DNA follows: TGTGCCTGGACGGGAACGGGCGCCGGGGAGCTGTTTTTT.

The rearrangement uses TRBV7-2 and TRBJ1-2; 8 nucleotides match TRBD1. Germline V CDR1 and CDR2: SGHTA, FQGNSA. The V segment lost 3 bases and the J segment 3 bases; nucleotides outside the gene matches: 3. The CDR3 totals 14 residues. The CDR3 here is CASSLTTGDYGYTF. CDR3 coding DNA: TGTGCCAGCAGCTTGACGACAGGGGACTATGGCTACACCTTC.

The J gene is TRBJ1-5, the V gene TRBV6-5; maybe TRBD1 (6 bases). V lost 6 bases, J lost 5 bases, and 17 bases lay in between. Germline loops: CDR1 MNHEY, CDR2 SVGAGI. The CDR3 spans 15 residues. The CDR3 region is CASRPGTNVHQPQHF. The CDR3 DNA follows: TGTGCCAGCAGACCCGGGACAAACGTCCATCAGCCCCAGCATTTT.

V is TRBV5-8 and J is TRBJ2-5; the D is unclear. Per germline, CDR1 SGHTS and CDR2 YDEGEE. The CDR3 extends over 10 amino acids. V lost 6 bases and J 12 bases, leaving 12 bases between the germline ends. The CDR3 DNA reads TGTGCCAGCAACTACCCAACAAAGTACTTC. Residues: CASNYPTKYF.